This T cell receptor (beta chain) derives from a study of blood T cell repertoires in COVID-19. Points on this clone: The same CDR3 also results from other DNA sequences found in this sample.

Original processing methods: Nucleated cell number was recorded as an estimate derived from reference gene primer amplification. The method was immunoSEQ multiplex PCR; TCRdb's version includes in-frame clones alone and lacks a portion of them. That table supplies the V and J calls and clone size; D and trimming were determined from the DNA. The repertoire includes approximately 440,000 clones, approximately 88% of them detected once, and 10% to 15% sits in the top ten. V gave up 2 bases and J gave up 2 bases; unmatched junction bases: 7. The CDR3 sequence is 17 residues long. Per germline, CDR1 SGHTA and CDR2 FQGNSA. Seattle cases were enrolled at active infection and followed longitudinally.

The chain employs TRBV7-2 and TRBJ2-1; 9 bases match TRBD2. The clonotype was recovered from a woman aged 50 to 65 with COVID-19, enrolled during active disease. What was sequenced was peripheral blood. In DNA, the CDR3 is TGTGCCAGCAGCTTACAAGCGGGGGGCCCCCCCTACAATGAGCAGTTCTTC. Translated: CASSLQAGGPPYNEQFF.